The 31 T cell receptor beta chains in this list originate from one sample, sequenced in a study of tumor-infiltrating lymphocytes in localized non-small cell lung cancer. This table comes from immunoSEQ multiplex PCR, and its TCRdb copy is limited to in-frame clones, with some not included. The sample shows 15,000 to 20,000 clones, 70% to 75% of them seen only once. Sequenced sample: lung tumor tissue. Source of these receptors: a human donor with non-small cell lung cancer.

This chain links TRBV10-1 with TRBJ2-2; 11 bases fit TRBD1. Trimming at V came to 1 base and at J to 7 bases, leaving 8 bases not matched to a gene. This CDR3 is built from 17 residues. Germline CDR1 and CDR2: WNHNN and SYGVQD (reference sequence). CDR3 sequence (DNA): TGCGCCAGCAGTGAGTATGCGGACAGGGGGCTCGGCGGGGAGCTGTTTTTT. Translating it yields CASSEYADRGLGGELFF.

This chain joins TRBV4-1 and TRBJ2-7; 7 nucleotides match TRBD2. Per the germline V gene, CDR1 is MGHRA and CDR2 is YSYEKL. The CDR3 is 15 amino acids. The junction had 10 bases not matched to a gene; V was cut back by 3 bases and J by 5 bases. The CDR3 sequence is CASSHPGGRKNEQYF. The CDR3 coding sequence is TGCGCCAGCAGCCACCCCGGGGGGAGGAAGAACGAGCAGTACTTC.

This rearrangement joins TRBV11-2 to TRBJ2-5; 7 bases match TRBD1. V was pared by 4 bases and J by 1 base, with 9 bases of the junction left unmatched. Looked up from germline, CDR1 is SGHAT and CDR2 is FQNNGV. The CDR3 runs to 16 residues. The CDR3 DNA follows: TGTGCCAGCAGCTATCTATGGACAGGCCCCCAAGAGACCCAGTACTTC. It translates to CASSYLWTGPQETQYF.

V usage is TRBV30 and J usage is TRBJ2-5; TRBD2 matches 9 bases. This CDR3 is built from 16 residues. From germline, CDR1 is GTSNPN and CDR2 SVGIG (reference sequence). V shed 4 bases and J 1 base; nucleotides not matched to a gene: 10. The CDR3 region has the DNA TGTGCCTGGAAAACAATAGCGGGGGAAGGCCAAGAGACCCAGTACTTC. Protein: CAWKTIAGEGQETQYF. Together with reference TRBV30 and TRBJ2-5, the CDR3 gives the full variable domain: SQTIHQWPATLVQPVGSPLSLECTVEGTSNPNLYWYRQAAGRGLQLLFYSVGIGQISSEVPQNLSASRPQDRQFILSSKKLLLSDSGFYLCAWKTIAGEGQETQYFGPGTRLLVL.

V gene TRBV25-1 combines with J gene TRBJ2-1; 8 nucleotides agree with TRBD1. This CDR3 contains 13 residues. V lost 6 bases and J lost 7; bases outside the gene matches: 5. Germline-derived CDR1 and CDR2 are MGHDK and SYGVNS. Here the CDR3 reads CASSDRGLNEQFF. The CDR3 DNA reads as TGTGCCAGCAGCGACAGGGGATTGAATGAGCAGTTCTTC.

This clone was observed a few times. This chain links TRBV28 with TRBJ2-7, with 7 bases aligning to TRBD1. Looked up from germline, CDR1 is MDHEN and CDR2 is SYDVKM. Losses at the gene ends were 6 bases for V and 0 bases for J; bases not matched to a gene: 2. This CDR3 spans 13 amino acids. The CDR3 sequence is CASSQGDSYEQYF. DNA for the CDR3: TGTGCCAGCAGCCAGGGGGACTCCTACGAGCAGTACTTC.

This chain connects TRBV11-2 to TRBJ2-3; TRBD1 matches 11 bases. This CDR3 has 17 amino acids. After removal of 5 bases from V and 2 bases from J, the junction contained 9 bases not matched to a gene. CDR1 and CDR2 (germline): SGHAT, FQNNGV. In DNA, the CDR3 is TGTGCCAGCAGCCTGAAGATGGGACAGGGGGACACAGATACGCAGTATTTT. Protein: CASSLKMGQGDTDTQYF.

This clone has a handful of counts. The chain links TRBV6-5 to TRBJ1-5, with TRBD1 matching over 9 bases. This CDR3 comprises 14 residues. The trim removed 6 bases at V and 6 bases at J, leaving 6 bases unmatched. CDR1 MNHEY and CDR2 SVGAGI come from the germline V gene. The CDR3 bases are TGTGCCAGCAGGGCCCCGGGACAGGGTCAGCCCCAGCATTTT. Translating gives CASRAPGQGQPQHF.

The chain links TRBV5-4 to TRBJ2-3; 9 positions agree with TRBD2. The CDR3 is 14 residues long. The germline V gene encodes CDR1 SGHNT and CDR2 YYREEE (reference sequence). J lost 4 bases, V lost 4 bases, and 4 bases had no gene match. This CDR3 reads CASSGGLAADTQYF. CDR3 nucleotides: TGTGCCAGCAGCGGGGGACTAGCTGCAGATACGCAGTATTTT. Combining the CDR3 with reference TRBV5-4 and TRBJ2-3 gives the whole variable domain ETGVTQSPTHLIKTRGQQVTLRCSSQSGHNTVSWYQQALGQGPQFIFQYYREEENGRGNFPPRFSGLQFPNYSSELNVNALELDDSALYLCASSGGLAADTQYFGPGTRLTVL.

This clone has more than one count but fewer than ten. The CDR3, as DNA: TGTGCCAGCAGCTTATCATGGGGGGCCGGGGAGCTGTTTTTT. Encoded protein: CASSLSWGAGELFF. J is TRBJ2-2 and V is TRBV7-2; possibly TRBD2 for D (6 bases). There are 14 residues in the CDR3. Per germline, CDR1 SGHTA and CDR2 FQGNSA. Trimming left V 2 bases short and J 6 bases short, with 10 bases between.

The chain couples TRBV5-1 to TRBJ1-1; no clear D. The CDR3 length is 13 residues. Germline CDR1 reads SGHRS; CDR2 reads YFSETQ. Trimming took off 3 bases at V and 1 base at J, with 7 bases between the two ends. For the CDR3, the DNA is TGCGCCAGCAGCTATACAGAGAACACTGAAGCTTTCTTT. Its translation is CASSYTENTEAFF.

The V and J genes are TRBV5-6 and TRBJ1-4; 7 bases fit TRBD1. Trimming removed 3 bases from V and 5 bases from J; junction bases left unmatched: 4. The CDR3 loop spans 14 amino acids. The germline CDR1 and CDR2 sequences are SGHDT and YYEEEE. The CDR3, as DNA: TGTGCCAGCAGCTACGGGACAGAAAATGAAAAACTGTTTTTT. Translating it yields CASSYGTENEKLFF.

This sequence joins TRBV5-1 and TRBJ1-3, with D possibly TRBD1 on 5 matching bases. Germline V gene sequence: CDR1 SGHRS, CDR2 YFSETQ. CDR3 size: 14 residues. V lost 7 bases and J 0 bases, leaving 11 bases between the germline ends. DNA of the CDR3: TGCGCCAGCCAAGCAGGGAGCTCTGGAAACACCATATATTTT. Its translation: CASQAGSSGNTIYF.

In nucleotides, the CDR3 is TGTGCCAGCAGCAAAGGACAGGGGGCTGGAAACACCATATATTTT. Translated, it gives CASSKGQGAGNTIYF. The gene calls are TRBV21-1 and TRBJ1-3; TRBD1, the D gene given by the table, was not confirmed from the DNA. TRBV21-1 is labeled a pseudogene. There are 15 residues in the CDR3.

The V and J genes are TRBV4-1 and TRBJ1-2; D is unclear. Germline CDR1 reads MGHRA; CDR2 reads YSYEKL. This CDR3 contains 16 residues. V was shortened by 1 base and J by 2 bases, with 14 bases between the two germline ends. The CDR3, as DNA: TGCGCCAGCAGCCAAGTGGGAGGCAGGTCGAACTATGGCTACACCTTC. Translating it yields CASSQVGGRSNYGYTF.

The rearrangement links TRBV29-1 to TRBJ2-1; 7 nucleotides agree with TRBD2. CDR3 length: 15 residues. V shed 7 bases, J shed 0 bases, and the junction held 9 bases outside the gene matches. Germline V gene data show CDR1 as SQVTM and CDR2 as ANQGSEA. CDR3 DNA sequence: TGCAGCGATACGGGGCGGGAGAGCTCCTACAATGAGCAGTTCTTC. Translated: CSDTGRESSYNEQFF.

This clone was counted a single time. The V and J genes are TRBV7-2 and TRBJ2-7; 8 bases are shared with TRBD1. Losses at the gene ends were 4 bases for V and 0 bases for J; bases not matched to a gene: 5. The CDR3 loop spans 15 amino acids. Germline CDR1 SGHTA, CDR2 FQGNSA. For the CDR3, the DNA is TGTGCCAGCAGCTCCCGGACAGGGATCTCCTACGAGCAGTACTTC. It translates to CASSSRTGISYEQYF.

The chain uses TRBV5-6 and TRBJ1-1; 9 positions match TRBD1. CDR1 is SGHDT, CDR2 YYEEEE, per germline. V lost 4 bases, J lost 0 bases, and 10 bases stayed unmatched. This CDR3 contains 17 residues. The CDR3 bases are TGTGCCAGCAGCCTACAAGGGACAGGGAGGATGAACACTGAAGCTTTCTTT. Protein product: CASSLQGTGRMNTEAFF.

The V gene is TRBV5-1, the J gene TRBJ2-3, with 8 bases lining up with TRBD2. The V gene end was trimmed by 0 bases and the J gene end by 8 bases; junction bases not matched to a gene: 2. This CDR3 is 13 amino acids long. Germline lookup yields CDR1 SGHRS and CDR2 YFSETQ. The chain's CDR3 is CASSLATSGTQYF. The CDR3 bases are TGCGCCAGCAGCTTGGCCACTAGCGGTACGCAGTATTTT.

The table lists this clone with a count of one. The rearrangement links TRBV5-1 to TRBJ2-3; D is possibly TRBD1 (6 bases). The CDR3 consists of 13 residues. Germline CDR1 is SGHRS and CDR2 is YFSETQ. V dropped 8 bases and J dropped 2 bases, with 12 bases sitting between them. CDR3 region: CASTGLVTDTQYF. The CDR3 DNA reads as TGCGCCAGTACAGGGTTGGTCACAGATACGCAGTATTTT.

This sequence joins TRBV7-3 and TRBJ2-3; D might be TRBD1 or TRBD2, each matching 5 bases. Trimming took off 4 bases at V and 2 bases at J, with 13 bases between the two ends. Germline V gene sequence: CDR1 SGHTA, CDR2 FQGTGA. The CDR3 totals 15 residues. The chain's CDR3 is CASSSPGPSTDTQYF. CDR3 bases: TGTGCCAGCAGCTCGCCGGGACCCTCCACAGATACGCAGTATTTT. Together with reference TRBV7-3 and TRBJ2-3, the CDR3 gives the full variable domain: GAGVSQTPSNKVTEKGKYVELRCDPISGHTALYWYRQSLGQGPEFLIYFQGTGAADDSGLPNDRFFAVRPEGSVSTLKIQRTERGDSAVYLCASSSPGPSTDTQYFGPGTRLTVL.

CDR3 sequence: CSGTGWLGTEAFF. CDR3 DNA: TGCAGCGGCACAGGGTGGTTAGGCACTGAAGCTTTCTTT. The chain combines TRBV29-1 with TRBJ1-1; perhaps TRBD1 as D (6 bases). V lost 7 bases and J lost 4, with 16 bases in between. The CDR3 has 13 amino acids. The V gene's germline CDR1 is SQVTM and CDR2 ANQGSEA.

The rearrangement links TRBV7-2 to TRBJ2-7; possibly TRBD1 for D (6 bases). This CDR3 has 15 residues. V was clipped by 0 bases and J by 0 bases, with 9 bases between them. Germline lookup yields CDR1 SGHTA and CDR2 FQGNSA. The CDR3 here is CASSLAPGDSYEQYF. The CDR3 DNA sequence: TGTGCCAGCAGCTTAGCTCCAGGGGACTCCTACGAGCAGTACTTC.

The gene calls are TRBV6-5 and TRBJ1-4; unclear D gene. This CDR3 region has 15 residues. CDR1 and CDR2 (germline): MNHEY, SVGAGI. Trimming took 0 bases from V and 8 from J, leaving 13 bases between them. CDR3 bases: TGTGCCAGCAGTTACTCTAAGGAGACGATAGAAAAACTGTTTTTT. Its translation is CASSYSKETIEKLFF.

This chain uses TRBV11-2 with TRBJ1-1, with D tentatively TRBD1 (5 bases). This CDR3 comprises 13 residues. Germline V CDR1 and CDR2: SGHAT, FQNNGV. V gave up 1 base and J gave up 8 bases, with 11 bases separating them. The CDR3: CASSLVPGWEAFF. CDR3 bases: TGTGCCAGCAGCTTAGTACCAGGGTGGGAAGCTTTCTTT.

CDR3 protein: CASSRDQETQYF. In nucleotides, the CDR3 is TGTGCCAGCTCACGCGACCAAGAGACCCAGTACTTC. The genes are TRBV18 and TRBJ2-5; D ambiguous. V gave up 4 bases and J gave up 0 bases, with 3 bases separating them. This CDR3 is built from 12 residues. Germline V lookup: CDR1 KGHSH, CDR2 LQKENI.

This rearrangement joins TRBV7-2 to TRBJ2-1, with 8 positions matching TRBD2. V gave up 1 base and J gave up 4 bases; unmatched junction bases: 3. The CDR3 extends over 15 amino acids. The germline V gene has CDR1 SGHTA and CDR2 FQGNSA. CDR3 protein: CASSLVPGGYNEQFF. The CDR3 DNA sequence: TGTGCCAGCAGCTTAGTCCCGGGGGGGTACAATGAGCAGTTCTTC.

CDR3 in DNA: TGTGCCATCAGTGCCGGGTACGAGCAGTACTTC. The encoded protein is CAISAGYEQYF. This chain links TRBV10-3 with TRBJ2-7; the D is unclear. V was cut by 4 bases and J by 4 bases, with 5 bases left in between. In germline, CDR1 is ENHRY, CDR2 SYGVKD. The CDR3 is 11 amino acids.

This clone was detected only a few times. The V and J genes are TRBV29-1 and TRBJ1-4; 7 bases fit TRBD1. The J segment lost 5 bases and the V segment lost 6 bases, leaving 6 bases of the junction unmatched. The CDR3 sequence is 13 residues long. Germline V gives CDR1 SQVTM, CDR2 ANQGSEA. Written as DNA, the CDR3 is TGCAGCGTGGCGTCACAGGGGAATGAAAAACTGTTTTTT. Translation: CSVASQGNEKLFF.

The chain has TRBV6-5 and TRBJ1-5, with unresolved D. Looked up from germline, CDR1 is MNHEY and CDR2 is SVGAGI. The CDR3 runs 12 residues. V was trimmed by 3 bases and J by 4 bases, leaving 4 bases between them. The CDR3 is CASSYKNQPQHF. The CDR3 bases are TGTGCCAGCAGTTATAAAAATCAGCCCCAGCATTTT.

The rearrangement links TRBV5-4 to TRBJ1-2, with a weak D call TRBD1 (6 bases). Trimming took off 6 bases at V and 2 bases at J, with 17 bases between the two ends. The CDR3 totals 15 residues. Per the germline V gene, CDR1 is SGHNT and CDR2 is YYREEE (reference sequence). CDR3 DNA: TGTGCCAGCACCCTTGGGGGGCAAGCGAACTATGGCTACACCTTC. The encoded protein is CASTLGGQANYGYTF.